The sequence of this T cell receptor beta chain was determined in a study of graft-versus-host responses after intestinal transplantation. Whole-study context: Transplants were multivisceral, liver-intestinal, or isolated intestinal.

General study findings and limits: GvH clones appeared in recipient marrow, some first in ileum or blood. Subjects displaying graft-donor T cell macrochimerism possessed elevated graft-versus-host to host-versus-graft clonal ratios inside allografts.

Germline V gene lookup returns CDR1 WSHSY and CDR2 SAAADI. The CDR3 has 13 amino acids. V gave up 4 bases and J gave up 8 bases, with 12 bases separating them. Graft tissue was processed to release intraepithelial and lamina propria lymphocytes. About this clone: Its antigen remains unknown.

Profiling relied on immunoSEQ multiplex PCR, and the TCRdb table lists in-frame clones only, not all of them. The sample includes fewer than 6,500 clones, under 80% of them seen just once. The clonotype was recovered from a human patient who received an intestinal transplant, so some T cells may come from the graft donor. Specimen: ileum tissue, collected more than 220 days after intestinal transplant. The J gene is TRBJ2-1, the V gene TRBV10-2; tentatively, D is TRBD2 (6 bases). This chain's CDR3 is CASSGGVRDEQFF. The CDR3 nucleotides are TGCGCCAGCAGTGGGGGGGTCCGCGATGAGCAGTTCTTC.